This T cell receptor (beta chain) came from a study of CD8+CD57+ T cells in acquired aplastic anemia. Looking at the study overall: An average of roughly 2.9 ug of DNA was obtained from sorted CD4+ and CD8+ cells. Study results and caveats: Both patients and controls carried the same twenty-nine CD8+ CDR3 sequences. CD8+ Simpson's diversity in patients was not significantly different from that in controls.

This clonotype turned up a few times. Its target is unknown. Patients included in sequencing had previously demonstrated CD8+CD57+ cell expansion by flow cytometry. Severe acquired aplastic anemia was the diagnosis recorded for all patients. Profiling that covered TCR beta VDJ and CDR3 relied on genomic DNA as its template. One entry per CDR3 protein, called by TCRdb with MiXCR from the reads. Found here are 200,000 or so distinct CDR3 sequences, about 60% of them singletons; the top ten hold about three fifths. Per the germline V gene, CDR1 is SGHDN and CDR2 is FVKESK. The CDR3 length is 14 residues. J was trimmed by 4 bases and V by 5 bases; bases with no gene match: 2.

Specimen: sorted CD4+, CD8+, or CD8+CD57+ T cells (not recorded which) from PBMCs. This TCR derives from a human donor with aplastic anemia. The rearrangement links TRBV14 to TRBJ2-7; 13 bases map to TRBD2. CDR3 in DNA: TGTGCCAGCAGCTGGACTAGCGGGAGTTACGAGCAGTACTTC. It yields the protein CASSWTSGSYEQYF. Full variable domain (outside the CDR3, taken from reference TRBV14 and TRBJ2-7): EAGVTQFPSHSVIEKGQTVTLRCDPISGHDNLYWYRRVMGKEIKFLLHFVKESKQDESGMPNNRFLAERTGGTYSTLKVQPAELEDSGVYFCASSWTSGSYEQYFGPGTRLTVT.